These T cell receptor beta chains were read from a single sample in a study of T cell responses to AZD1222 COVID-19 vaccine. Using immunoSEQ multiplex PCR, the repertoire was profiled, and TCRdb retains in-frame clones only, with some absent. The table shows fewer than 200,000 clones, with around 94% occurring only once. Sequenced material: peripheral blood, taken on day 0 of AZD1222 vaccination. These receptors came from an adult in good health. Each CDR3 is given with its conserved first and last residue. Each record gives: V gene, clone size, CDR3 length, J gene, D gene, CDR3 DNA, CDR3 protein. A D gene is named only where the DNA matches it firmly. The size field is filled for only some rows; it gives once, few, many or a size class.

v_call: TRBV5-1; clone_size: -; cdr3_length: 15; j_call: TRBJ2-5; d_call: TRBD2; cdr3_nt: TGCGCCAGCAGCTTGGGACTAGCGGGAGAAGAGACCCAGTACTTC; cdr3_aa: CASSLGLAGEETQYF
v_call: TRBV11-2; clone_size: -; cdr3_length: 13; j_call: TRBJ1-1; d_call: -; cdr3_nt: TGTGCCAGCACCCAAGGGTGGAACACTGAAGCTTTCTTT; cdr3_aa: CASTQGWNTEAFF
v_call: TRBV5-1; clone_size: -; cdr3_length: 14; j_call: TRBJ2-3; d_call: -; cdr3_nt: TGCGCCAGCAGCTTGGCAGACTCGTCCCAAAAGCAGTATTTT; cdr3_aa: CASSLADSSQKQYF
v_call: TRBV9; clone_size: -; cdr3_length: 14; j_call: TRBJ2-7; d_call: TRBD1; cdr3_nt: TGTGCCAGCAGCGTAGGGACAGGGAGAAATGCGCAGTACTTC; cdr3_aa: CASSVGTGRNAQYF
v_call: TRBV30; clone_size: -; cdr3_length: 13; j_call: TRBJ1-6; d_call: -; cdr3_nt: TGTGCCTGGAGTGTTGACGGAAATTCACCCCTCCACTTT; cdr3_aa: CAWSVDGNSPLHF
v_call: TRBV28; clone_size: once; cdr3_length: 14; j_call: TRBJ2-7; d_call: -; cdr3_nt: TGTGCCAGCAGGTTGGTACAGGGAATCAGCGAGCAGTACTTC; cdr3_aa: CASRLVQGISEQYF
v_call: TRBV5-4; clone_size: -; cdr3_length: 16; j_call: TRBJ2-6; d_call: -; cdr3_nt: TGTGCCAGCAGCTTGGACGGGAACTCGGGGGCCAACGTCCTGACTTTC; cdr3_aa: CASSLDGNSGANVLTF
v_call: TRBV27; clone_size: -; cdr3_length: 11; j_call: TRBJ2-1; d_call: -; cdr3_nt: TGTGCCAGCAGTTTTAACAATGAGCAGTTCTTC; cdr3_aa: CASSFNNEQFF
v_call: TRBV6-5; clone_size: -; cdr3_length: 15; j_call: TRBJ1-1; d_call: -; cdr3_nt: TGTGCCAGCAGGAGCCAGGGCGGGCTTGGGACTGAAGCTTTCTTT; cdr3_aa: CASRSQGGLGTEAFF
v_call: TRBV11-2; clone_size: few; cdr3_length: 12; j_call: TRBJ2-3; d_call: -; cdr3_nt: TGTGCCAGCAGCCGTTGGGTAGATACGCAGTATTTT; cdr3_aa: CASSRWVDTQYF
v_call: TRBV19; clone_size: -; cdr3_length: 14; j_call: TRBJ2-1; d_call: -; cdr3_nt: TGTGCCAGTAGTATTAGGACAGATAACAATGAGCAGTTCTTC; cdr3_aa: CASSIRTDNNEQFF